The clone carrying this TCR beta chain was seen just once. Its matching antigen is unknown. The data derive from a study of Ad26.COV2.S vaccination and SARS-CoV-2 variants. Clones were read by immunoSEQ multiplex PCR, and TCRdb kept only the in-frame ones, dropping some. The sample includes about 350,000 clones, about 90% of them seen just once. With 5 bases clipped from V and 5 bases from J, the junction kept 4 bases outside the gene matches. Looked up from germline, CDR1 is LGHNT and CDR2 is FRNRAP. There are 14 residues in the CDR3. Study-level results: Placebo recipients had lower spike-specific TCR breadth than vaccine recipients. Post-vaccination spike-specific CD8+ and CD4+ T cell responses reportedly had substantial breadth. Non-spike TCR breadth did not differ much between vaccine and placebo recipients.

The sample here was peripheral blood, taken after recovery from COVID-19. This chain joins TRBV12-5 and TRBJ2-2, with 8 bases identical to TRBD1. This receptor was taken from a human donor who had recovered from COVID-19. The CDR3 is CASGPDRETGELFF. The CDR3 nucleotides are TGTGCTAGTGGTCCGGACAGGGAGACCGGGGAGCTGTTTTTT.